This paragraph reports one TCR beta chain. What it binds is unknown. Profiled with immunoSEQ multiplex PCR; TCRdb holds only in-frame clones, not every one. The sample holds over 20,000 clones, around 67% seen once. V lost 3 bases to trimming and J lost 7 bases, with 15 bases between them. CDR1 and CDR2 (germline): MNHGY, SVAAGI. The CDR3 is 14 amino acids. Before the COVID-19 pandemic, during about 2010-2019, CD4+ T cells were taken from unexposed donors. The cells were cultured for over eight days before CD4+ T cells were isolated. The record originates from a study of CD4 T cells in relation to SARS-CoV-2 and coronaviruses. Overall study context: PBMCs were cultured with antigen for roughly 10 days before TCR beta sequencing. Findings and caveats of the study: In around three fifths of donors, memory CD4+ clonotypes crossrecognized SARS-CoV-2 and at least one common cold coronavirus spike. This crossreactivity analysis covered spike protein alone, no other viral proteins.

The receptor was isolated from a human donor in good health. The V and J genes are TRBV6-9 and TRBJ1-2, with D perhaps matching TRBD1 (6 bases). Sequenced material: CD4+ T cells from PBMCs, cultured in vitro. CDR3 DNA sequence: TGTGCCAGCAGTTACATATCAGGGGTCATTGGCTACACCTTC. Amino acids: CASSYISGVIGYTF.